This T cell receptor beta chain was obtained from a study of shared clonotypes between healthy human individuals. Study observations and caveats: Generation probabilities were higher for clonotypes shared across all four sorted-subset donors than for unshared ones. Of the naive CD4 clonotypes, around 5% were shared across a handful of donors.

The data were produced by immunoSEQ multiplex PCR, yet TCRdb's version contains in-frame clones alone and is incomplete. The profile shows under 600,000 clones, 95% to 98% of them singletons. Per the germline V gene, CDR1 is MDHEN and CDR2 is SYDVKM. Trimming removed 2 bases at V and 1 base at J, with 5 bases between. CDR3 length: 13 residues. Only CD45RO-negative cells positively selected for CCR7 counted as naive CD8 cells, so terminally differentiated effector memory CD45RA+ cells were excluded. Donors included only healthy HIV-negative adults lacking recent acute infections or vaccinations. This clone was detected only once. The antigen remains unidentified.

Sequencing was carried out using naive CD8+ T cells sorted from blood. The clonotype originates from a man aged 25-45 years in good health. This chain links TRBV28 with TRBJ1-1; D is unresolved. As DNA, the CDR3 is TGTGCCAGCAGTTTAATCAAGAACACTGAAGCTTTCTTT. Protein product: CASSLIKNTEAFF.